This TCR beta chain was recorded in a study of blood T cell repertoires in COVID-19. Produced via immunoSEQ multiplex PCR; TCRdb's table is partial and in-frame only. The sample carries 340,000 or so clones, 83% recorded once. This clone was found many times. This receptor was identified in a man aged 25-40 years with active or convalescent COVID-19. The sample consisted of peripheral blood.

CDR3 nucleotides: TGTGCCTCAGTTCCCGCCGGGGACGAGCAGTACTTC. Its protein is CASVPAGDEQYF. The chain links TRBV19 to TRBJ2-7; tentative D call: TRBD2 (5 bases). Trimming left V 11 bases short and J 5 bases short, with 16 bases between. The CDR3 consists of 12 residues. Germline CDR1 is LNHDA and CDR2 is SQIVND (reference sequence).